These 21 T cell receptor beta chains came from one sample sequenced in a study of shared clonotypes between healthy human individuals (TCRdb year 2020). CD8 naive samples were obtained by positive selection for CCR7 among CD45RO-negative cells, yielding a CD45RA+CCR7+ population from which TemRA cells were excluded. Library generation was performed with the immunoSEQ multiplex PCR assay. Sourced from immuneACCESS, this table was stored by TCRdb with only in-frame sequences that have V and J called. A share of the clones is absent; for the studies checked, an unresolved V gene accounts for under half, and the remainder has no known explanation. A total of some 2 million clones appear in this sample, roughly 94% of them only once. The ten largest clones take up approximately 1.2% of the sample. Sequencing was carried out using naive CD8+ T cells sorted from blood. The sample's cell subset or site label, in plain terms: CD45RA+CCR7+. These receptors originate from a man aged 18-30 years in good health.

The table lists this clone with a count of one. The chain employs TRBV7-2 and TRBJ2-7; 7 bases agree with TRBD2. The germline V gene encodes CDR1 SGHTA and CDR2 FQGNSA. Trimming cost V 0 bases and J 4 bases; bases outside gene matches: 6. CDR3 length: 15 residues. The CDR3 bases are TGTGCCAGCAGCTTAGCGGGAGGGCCAGGATACGAGCAGTACTTC. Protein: CASSLAGGPGYEQYF.

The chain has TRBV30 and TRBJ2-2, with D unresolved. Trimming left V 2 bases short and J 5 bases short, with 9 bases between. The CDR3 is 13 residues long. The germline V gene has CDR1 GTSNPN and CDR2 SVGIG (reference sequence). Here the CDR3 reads CAWSISGTGELFF. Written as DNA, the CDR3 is TGTGCCTGGAGTATCAGTGGGACCGGGGAGCTGTTTTTT.

As DNA, the CDR3 is TGTGCCAGCAGTTTACGCCCCTCTTCTTCTGATGAGCAGTTCTTC. Protein product: CASSLRPSSSDEQFF. This sequence joins TRBV28 and TRBJ2-1; D gene ambiguous. The germline CDR1 and CDR2 sequences are MDHEN and SYDVKM. This CDR3 region has 15 residues. Trimming took 2 bases from V and 8 from J, leaving 16 bases between them. The variable domain in full, with the rest retrieved from reference TRBV28 and TRBJ2-1, is DVKVTQSSRYLVKRTGEKVFLECVQDMDHENMFWYRQDPGLGLRLIYFSYDVKMKEKGDIPEGYSVSREKKERFSLILESASTNQTSMYLCASSLRPSSSDEQFFGPGTRLTVL.

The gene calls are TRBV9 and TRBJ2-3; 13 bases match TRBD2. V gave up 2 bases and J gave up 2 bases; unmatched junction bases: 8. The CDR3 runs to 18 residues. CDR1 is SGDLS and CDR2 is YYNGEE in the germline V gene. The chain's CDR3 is CASSVGLAGATLTDTQYF. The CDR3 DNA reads TGTGCCAGCAGCGTCGGACTAGCGGGGGCGACACTCACAGATACGCAGTATTTT.

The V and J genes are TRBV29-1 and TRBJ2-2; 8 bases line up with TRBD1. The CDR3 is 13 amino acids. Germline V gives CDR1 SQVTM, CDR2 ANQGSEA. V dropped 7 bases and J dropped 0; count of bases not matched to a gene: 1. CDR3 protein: CSAGQANTGELFF. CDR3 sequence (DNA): TGCAGCGCGGGACAGGCGAACACCGGGGAGCTGTTTTTT.

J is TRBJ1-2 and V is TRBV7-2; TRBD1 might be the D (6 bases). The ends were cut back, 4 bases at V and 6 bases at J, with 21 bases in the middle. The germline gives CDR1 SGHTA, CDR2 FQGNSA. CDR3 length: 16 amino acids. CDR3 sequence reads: CASSSSAGQGFDGYTF. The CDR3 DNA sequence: TGTGCCAGCAGCTCCTCCGCAGGGCAGGGGTTCGATGGCTACACCTTC.

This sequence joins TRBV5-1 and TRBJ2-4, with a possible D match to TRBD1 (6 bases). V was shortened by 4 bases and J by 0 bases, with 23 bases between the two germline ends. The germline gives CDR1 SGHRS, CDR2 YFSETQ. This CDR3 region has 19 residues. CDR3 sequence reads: CASSLQELGQPIAKNIQYF. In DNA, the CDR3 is TGCGCCAGCAGCCTGCAAGAATTGGGACAACCAATAGCCAAAAACATTCAGTACTTC. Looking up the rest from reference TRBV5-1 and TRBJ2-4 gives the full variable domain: KAGVTQTPRYLIKTRGQQVTLSCSPISGHRSVSWYQQTPGQGLQFLFEYFSETQRNKGNFPGRFSGRQFSNSRSEMNVSTLELGDSALYLCASSLQELGQPIAKNIQYFGAGTRLSVL.

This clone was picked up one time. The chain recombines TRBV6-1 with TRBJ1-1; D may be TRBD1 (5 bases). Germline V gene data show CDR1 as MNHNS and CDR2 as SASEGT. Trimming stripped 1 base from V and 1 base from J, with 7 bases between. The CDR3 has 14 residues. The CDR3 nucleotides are TGTGCCAGCAGTGAAGACAGGTGGAACACTGAAGCTTTCTTT. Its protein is CASSEDRWNTEAFF.

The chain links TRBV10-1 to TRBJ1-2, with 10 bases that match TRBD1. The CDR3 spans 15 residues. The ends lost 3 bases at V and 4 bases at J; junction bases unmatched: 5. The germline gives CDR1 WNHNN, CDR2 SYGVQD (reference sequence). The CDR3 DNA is TGCGCCAGCAGTGAAGCGACAGGGGGCATCTATGGCTACACCTTC. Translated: CASSEATGGIYGYTF.

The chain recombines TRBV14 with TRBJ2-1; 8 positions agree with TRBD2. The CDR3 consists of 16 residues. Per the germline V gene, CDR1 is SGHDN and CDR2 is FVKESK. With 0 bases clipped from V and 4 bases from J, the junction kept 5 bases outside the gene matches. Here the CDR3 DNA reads TGTGCCAGCAGCCAAGATCCGGGACTAGGGTACAATGAGCAGTTCTTC. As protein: CASSQDPGLGYNEQFF.

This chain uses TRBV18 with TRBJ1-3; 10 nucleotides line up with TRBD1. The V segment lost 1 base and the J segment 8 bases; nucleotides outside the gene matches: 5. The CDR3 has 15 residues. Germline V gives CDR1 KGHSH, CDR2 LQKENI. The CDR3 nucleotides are TGTGCCAGCTCACCACTTCAAGGGACAGGGGACACCATATATTTT. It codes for CASSPLQGTGDTIYF.

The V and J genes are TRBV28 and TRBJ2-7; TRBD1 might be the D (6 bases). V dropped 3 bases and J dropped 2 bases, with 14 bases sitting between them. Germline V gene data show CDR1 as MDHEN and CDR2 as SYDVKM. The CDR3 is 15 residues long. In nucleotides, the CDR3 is TGTGCCAGCAGTTTTTTAGGGGGTTCAACCTACGAGCAGTACTTC. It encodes CASSFLGGSTYEQYF.

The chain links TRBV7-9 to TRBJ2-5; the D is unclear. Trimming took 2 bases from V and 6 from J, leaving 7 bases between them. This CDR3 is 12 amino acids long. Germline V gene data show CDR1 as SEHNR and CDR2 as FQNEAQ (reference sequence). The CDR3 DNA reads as TGTGCCAGCAGCTTAACCTCCCAGACCCAGTACTTC. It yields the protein CASSLTSQTQYF.

Written as DNA, the CDR3 is TGTGCCAGCAGTGGTAGTAGGGGGCACACCGGGGAGCTGTTTTTT. Its translation is CASSGSRGHTGELFF. This chain links TRBV6-1 with TRBJ2-2; TRBD1 agrees at 7 bases. CDR3 length: 15 amino acids. CDR1 and CDR2 from the germline V gene are MNHNS and SASEGT. V shed 4 bases, J shed 3 bases, and the junction held 5 bases outside the gene matches.

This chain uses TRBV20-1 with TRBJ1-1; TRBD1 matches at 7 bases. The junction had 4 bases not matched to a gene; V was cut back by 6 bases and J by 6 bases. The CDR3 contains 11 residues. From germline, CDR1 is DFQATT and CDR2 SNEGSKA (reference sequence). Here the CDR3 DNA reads TGCAGTGCCGGACAGGCCCCTGAAGCTTTCTTT. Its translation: CSAGQAPEAFF.

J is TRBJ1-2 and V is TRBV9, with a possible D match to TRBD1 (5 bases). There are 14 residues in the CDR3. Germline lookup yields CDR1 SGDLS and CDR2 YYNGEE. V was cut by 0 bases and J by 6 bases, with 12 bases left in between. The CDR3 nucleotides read TGTGCCAGCAGCGTAGATGGGGGTTCTGATGGCTACACCTTC. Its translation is CASSVDGGSDGYTF. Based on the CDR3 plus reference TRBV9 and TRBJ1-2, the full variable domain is DSGVTQTPKHLITATGQRVTLRCSPRSGDLSVYWYQQSLDQGLQFLIQYYNGEERAKGNILERFSAQQFPDLHSELNLSSLELGDSALYFCASSVDGGSDGYTFGSGTRLTVV.

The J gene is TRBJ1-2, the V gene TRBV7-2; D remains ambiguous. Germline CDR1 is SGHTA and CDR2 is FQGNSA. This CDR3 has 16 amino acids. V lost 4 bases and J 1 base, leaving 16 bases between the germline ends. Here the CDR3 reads CASSSPLGDINYGYTF. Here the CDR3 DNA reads TGTGCCAGCAGCTCCCCCCTCGGGGATATTAACTATGGCTACACCTTC.

The CDR3 nucleotides read TGTGCCTGGAGGGTCAGGGGAAACGGAGGAAACACCATATATTTT. This sequence encodes CAWRVRGNGGNTIYF. The J gene is TRBJ1-3, the V gene TRBV30; possible D gene TRBD1, 6 bases. CDR1 is GTSNPN and CDR2 is SVGIG in the germline V gene (reference sequence). V lost 3 bases and J 4 bases, leaving 16 bases between the germline ends. This CDR3 contains 15 residues.

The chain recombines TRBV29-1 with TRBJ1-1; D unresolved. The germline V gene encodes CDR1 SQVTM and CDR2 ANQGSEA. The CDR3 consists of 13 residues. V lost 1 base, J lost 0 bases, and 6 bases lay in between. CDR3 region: CSVEGVLNTEAFF. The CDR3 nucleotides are TGCAGCGTTGAAGGCGTGCTGAACACTGAAGCTTTCTTT.

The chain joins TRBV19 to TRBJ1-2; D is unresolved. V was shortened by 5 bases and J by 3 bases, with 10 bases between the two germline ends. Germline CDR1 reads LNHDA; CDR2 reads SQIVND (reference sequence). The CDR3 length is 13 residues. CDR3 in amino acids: CASSPGEHYGYTF. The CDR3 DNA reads TGTGCCAGTAGTCCCGGGGAACACTATGGCTACACCTTC. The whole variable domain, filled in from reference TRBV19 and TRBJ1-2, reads DGGITQSPKYLFRKEGQNVTLSCEQNLNHDAMYWYRQDPGQGLRLIYYSQIVNDFQKGDIAEGYSVSREKKESFPLTVTSAQKNPTAFYLCASSPGEHYGYTFGSGTRLTVV.

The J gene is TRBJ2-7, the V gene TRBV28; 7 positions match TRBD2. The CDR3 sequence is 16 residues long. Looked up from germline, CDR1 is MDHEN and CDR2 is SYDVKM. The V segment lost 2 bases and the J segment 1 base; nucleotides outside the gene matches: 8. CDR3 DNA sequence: TGTGCCAGCAGTTTAGGGGGAGGGGTTATTTCCTACGAGCAGTACTTC. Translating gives CASSLGGGVISYEQYF.